One T cell receptor (beta chain) is described in this entry. TCRdb passed the 5' RACE reads through MiXCR, listing each CDR3 protein once. This sample yields a few hundred thousand distinct CDR3 sequences, of which around 28% are seen a single time; approximately 13% belongs to the top ten. This entry belongs to a study of T-cell memory formation after mild COVID-19. The CDR3 is 15 residues long. Trimming stripped 4 bases from V and 2 bases from J, with 16 bases between. Germline V gene sequence: CDR1 SGHRS, CDR2 YFSETQ. The chain joins TRBV5-1 to TRBJ2-7, with D perhaps TRBD1 or TRBD2 (5 bases each). Input material: PBMCs or a T cell subset sorted from them (not recorded which). The receptor was isolated from an adult woman who had mild COVID-19 (a few samples of this study predate the infection). Cell type and time point are not known. In DNA form, the CDR3 reads TGCGCCAGCAGCCTTGGGGTGGGACCACCCTACGAGCAGTACTTC. Translation gives CASSLGVGPPYEQYF.